This TCR beta chain was recovered during a study of T cell responses to AZD1222 COVID-19 vaccine. This CDR3 region has 14 residues. CDR1 is MDHEN, CDR2 SYDVKM, per germline. The trim removed 3 bases at V and 9 bases at J, leaving 4 bases unmatched. Only in-frame clones appear in the TCRdb table, and some are missing; sequencing was by immunoSEQ multiplex PCR. Of 90,000 to 95,000 clones in the sample, approximately 88% were seen once. The chain couples TRBV28 to TRBJ2-1; 11 bases line up with TRBD2. This material consisted of peripheral blood, taken 28 days after the second AZD1222 dose. This receptor was taken from an adult who received the AZD1222 COVID-19 vaccine. This CDR3 reads CASSFVAGGSEQFF. CDR3 in DNA: TGTGCCAGCAGTTTTGTAGCGGGAGGGAGTGAGCAGTTCTTC.